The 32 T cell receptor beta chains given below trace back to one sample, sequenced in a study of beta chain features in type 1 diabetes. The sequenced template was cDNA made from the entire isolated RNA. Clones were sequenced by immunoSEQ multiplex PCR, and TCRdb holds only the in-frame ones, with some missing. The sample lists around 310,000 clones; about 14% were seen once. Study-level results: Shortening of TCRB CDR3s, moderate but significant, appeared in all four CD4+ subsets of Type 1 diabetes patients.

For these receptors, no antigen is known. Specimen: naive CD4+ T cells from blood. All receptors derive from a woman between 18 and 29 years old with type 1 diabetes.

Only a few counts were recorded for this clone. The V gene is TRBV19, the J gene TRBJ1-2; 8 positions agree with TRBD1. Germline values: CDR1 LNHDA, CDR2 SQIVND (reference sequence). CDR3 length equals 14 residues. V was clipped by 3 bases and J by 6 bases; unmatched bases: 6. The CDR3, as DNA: TGTGCCAGTAGTATTTGGACAGGGAAGGATGGCTACACCTTC. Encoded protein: CASSIWTGKDGYTF.

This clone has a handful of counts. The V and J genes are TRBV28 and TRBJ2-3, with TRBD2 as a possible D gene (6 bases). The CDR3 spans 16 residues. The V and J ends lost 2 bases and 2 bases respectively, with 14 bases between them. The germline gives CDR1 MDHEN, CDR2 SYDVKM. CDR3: CASSLSGTATTDTQYF. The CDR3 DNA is TGTGCCAGCAGTTTAAGTGGGACTGCGACCACAGATACGCAGTATTTT.

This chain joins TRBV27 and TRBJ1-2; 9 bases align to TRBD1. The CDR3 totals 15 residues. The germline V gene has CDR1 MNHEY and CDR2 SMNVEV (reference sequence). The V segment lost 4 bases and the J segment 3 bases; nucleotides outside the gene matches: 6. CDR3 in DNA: TGTGCCAGCAGTTCATCGACAGGGGGGTACTATGGCTACACCTTC. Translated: CASSSSTGGYYGYTF.

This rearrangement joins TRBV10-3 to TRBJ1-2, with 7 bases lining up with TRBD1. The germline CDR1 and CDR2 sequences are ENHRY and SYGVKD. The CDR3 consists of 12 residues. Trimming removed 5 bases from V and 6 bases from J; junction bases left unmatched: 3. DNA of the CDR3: TGTGCCATCAGTAGACAGGGCGATGGCTACACCTTC. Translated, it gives CAISRQGDGYTF.

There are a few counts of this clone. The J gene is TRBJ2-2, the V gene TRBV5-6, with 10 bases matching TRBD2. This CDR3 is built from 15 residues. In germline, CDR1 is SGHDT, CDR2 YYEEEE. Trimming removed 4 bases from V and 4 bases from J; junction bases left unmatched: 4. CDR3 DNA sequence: TGTGCCAGCAGCCTTAGCGGGAGGATCACCGGGGAGCTGTTTTTT. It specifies CASSLSGRITGELFF. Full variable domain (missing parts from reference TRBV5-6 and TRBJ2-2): DAGVTQSPTHLIKTRGQQVTLRCSPKSGHDTVSWYQQALGQGPQFIFQYYEEEERQRGNFPDRFSGHQFPNYSSELNVNALLLGDSALYLCASSLSGRITGELFFGEGSRLTVL.

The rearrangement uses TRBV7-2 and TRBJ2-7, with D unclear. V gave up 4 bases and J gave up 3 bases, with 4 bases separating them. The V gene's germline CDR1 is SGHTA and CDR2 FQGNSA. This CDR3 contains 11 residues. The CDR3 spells CASSSVYEQYF. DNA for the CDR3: TGTGCCAGCAGCTCCGTCTACGAGCAGTACTTC.

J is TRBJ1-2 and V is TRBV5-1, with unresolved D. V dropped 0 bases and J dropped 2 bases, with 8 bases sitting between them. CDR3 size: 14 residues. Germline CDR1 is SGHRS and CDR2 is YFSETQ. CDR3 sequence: CASSLGSLNYGYTF. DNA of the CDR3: TGCGCCAGCAGCTTGGGTAGCCTCAACTATGGCTACACCTTC.

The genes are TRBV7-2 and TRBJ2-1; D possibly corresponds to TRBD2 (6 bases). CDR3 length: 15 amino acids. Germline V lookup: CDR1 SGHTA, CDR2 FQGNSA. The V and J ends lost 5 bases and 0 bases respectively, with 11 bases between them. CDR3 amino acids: CASSALGGSYNEQFF. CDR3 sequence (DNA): TGTGCCAGCAGCGCGTTGGGGGGCTCCTACAATGAGCAGTTCTTC.

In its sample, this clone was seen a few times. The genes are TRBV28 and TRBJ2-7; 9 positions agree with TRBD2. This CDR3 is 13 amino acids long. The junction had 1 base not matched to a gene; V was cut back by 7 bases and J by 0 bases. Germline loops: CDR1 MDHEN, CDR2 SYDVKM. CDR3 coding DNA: TGTGCCAGCACTAGCGGGGTCTCCTACGAGCAGTACTTC. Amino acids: CASTSGVSYEQYF.

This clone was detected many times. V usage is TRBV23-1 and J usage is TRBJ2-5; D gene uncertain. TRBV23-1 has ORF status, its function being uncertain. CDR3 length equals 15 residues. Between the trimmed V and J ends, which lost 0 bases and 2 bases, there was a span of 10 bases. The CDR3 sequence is CASSQSCVRQETQYF. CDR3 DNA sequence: TGCGCCAGCAGTCAATCCTGCGTCAGGCAAGAGACCCAGTACTTC.

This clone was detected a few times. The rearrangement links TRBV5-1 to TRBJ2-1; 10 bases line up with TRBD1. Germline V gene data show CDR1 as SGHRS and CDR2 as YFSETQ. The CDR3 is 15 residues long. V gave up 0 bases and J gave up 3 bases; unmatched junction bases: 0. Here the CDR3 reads CASSLGTGGYNEQFF. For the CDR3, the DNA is TGCGCCAGCAGCTTGGGGACAGGGGGCTACAATGAGCAGTTCTTC.

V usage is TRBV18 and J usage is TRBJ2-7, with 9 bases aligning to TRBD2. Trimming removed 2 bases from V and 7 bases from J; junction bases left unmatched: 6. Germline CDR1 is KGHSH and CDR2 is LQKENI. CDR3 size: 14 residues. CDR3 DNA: TGTGCCAGCTCACCAGCGGGAGGGCCGGATGAGCAGTACGTC. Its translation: CASSPAGGPDEQYV.

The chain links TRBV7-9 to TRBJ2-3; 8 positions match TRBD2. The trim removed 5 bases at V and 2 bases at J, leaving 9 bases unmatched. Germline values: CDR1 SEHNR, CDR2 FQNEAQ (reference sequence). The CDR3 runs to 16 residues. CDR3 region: CASSPSVAGLTDTQYF. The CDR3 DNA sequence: TGTGCCAGCAGCCCGAGCGTAGCGGGACTCACAGATACGCAGTATTTT.

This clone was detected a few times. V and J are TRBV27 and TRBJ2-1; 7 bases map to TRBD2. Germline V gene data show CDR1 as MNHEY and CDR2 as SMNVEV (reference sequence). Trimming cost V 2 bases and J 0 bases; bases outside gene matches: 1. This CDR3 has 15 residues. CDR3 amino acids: CASSLRLASYNEQFF. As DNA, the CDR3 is TGTGCCAGCAGTTTACGACTAGCCTCCTACAATGAGCAGTTCTTC.

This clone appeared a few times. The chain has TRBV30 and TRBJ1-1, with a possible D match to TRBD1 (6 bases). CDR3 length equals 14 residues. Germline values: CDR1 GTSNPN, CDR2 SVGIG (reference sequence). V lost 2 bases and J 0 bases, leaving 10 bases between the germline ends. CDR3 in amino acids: CAWSRGSMNTEAFF. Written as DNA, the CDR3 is TGTGCCTGGAGTAGGGGGAGCATGAACACTGAAGCTTTCTTT.

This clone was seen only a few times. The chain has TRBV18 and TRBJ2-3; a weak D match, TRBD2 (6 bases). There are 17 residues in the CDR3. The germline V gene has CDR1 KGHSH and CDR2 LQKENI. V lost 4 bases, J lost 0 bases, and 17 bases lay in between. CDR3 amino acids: CASSLTVGGASTDTQYF. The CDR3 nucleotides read TGTGCCAGCTCACTAACCGTCGGCGGGGCGAGCACAGATACGCAGTATTTT.

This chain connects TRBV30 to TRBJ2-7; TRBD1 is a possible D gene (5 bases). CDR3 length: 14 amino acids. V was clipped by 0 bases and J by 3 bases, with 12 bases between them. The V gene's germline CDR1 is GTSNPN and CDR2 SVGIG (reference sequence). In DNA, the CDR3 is TGTGCCTGGAGTGTAACGGCCAGGGTCTACGAGCAGTACTTC. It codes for CAWSVTARVYEQYF.

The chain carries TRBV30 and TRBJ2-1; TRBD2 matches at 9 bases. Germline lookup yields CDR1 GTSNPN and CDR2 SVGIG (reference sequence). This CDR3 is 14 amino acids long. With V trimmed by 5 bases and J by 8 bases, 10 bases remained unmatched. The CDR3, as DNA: TGTGCCTGGCAACTTGGCGGGAGGGTTCATGAGCAGTTCTTC. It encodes CAWQLGGRVHEQFF.

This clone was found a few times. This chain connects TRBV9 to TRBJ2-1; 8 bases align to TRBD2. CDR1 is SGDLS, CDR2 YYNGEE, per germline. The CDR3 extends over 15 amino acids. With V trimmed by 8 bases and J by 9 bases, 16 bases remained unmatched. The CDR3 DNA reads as TGTGCCAGTGGGGATAGCGGGACCGTATCCCGTGAGCAGTTCTTC. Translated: CASGDSGTVSREQFF.

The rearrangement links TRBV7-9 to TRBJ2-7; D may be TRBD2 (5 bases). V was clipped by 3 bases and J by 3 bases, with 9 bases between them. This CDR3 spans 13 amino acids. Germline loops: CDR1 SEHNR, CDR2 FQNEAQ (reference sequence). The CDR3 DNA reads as TGTGCCAGCAGCTTTGAGGGTAACTACGAGCAGTACGTC. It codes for CASSFEGNYEQYV.

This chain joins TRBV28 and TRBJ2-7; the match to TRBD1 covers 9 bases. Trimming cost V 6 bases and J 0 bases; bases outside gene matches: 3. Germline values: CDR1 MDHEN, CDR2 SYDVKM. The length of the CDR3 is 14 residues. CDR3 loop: CASSTGGSSYEQYF. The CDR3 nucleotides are TGTGCCAGCAGCACAGGGGGCAGCTCCTACGAGCAGTACTTC.

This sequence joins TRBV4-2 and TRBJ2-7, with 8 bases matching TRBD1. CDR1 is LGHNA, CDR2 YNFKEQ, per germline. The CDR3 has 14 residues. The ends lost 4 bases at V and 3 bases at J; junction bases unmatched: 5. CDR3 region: CASSPSGQVYEQYF. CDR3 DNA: TGTGCCAGCAGCCCTTCGGGACAGGTCTACGAGCAGTACTTC.

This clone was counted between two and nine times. CDR3 in DNA: TGTGCCTGGAAGGCGGCAGAGGCGGGCAATCAGCCCCAGCATTTT. This gives the protein CAWKAAEAGNQPQHF. The chain uses TRBV30 and TRBJ1-5; D not resolved. Germline lookup yields CDR1 GTSNPN and CDR2 SVGIG (reference sequence). This CDR3 spans 15 amino acids. Trimming left V 4 bases short and J 2 bases short, with 15 bases between.

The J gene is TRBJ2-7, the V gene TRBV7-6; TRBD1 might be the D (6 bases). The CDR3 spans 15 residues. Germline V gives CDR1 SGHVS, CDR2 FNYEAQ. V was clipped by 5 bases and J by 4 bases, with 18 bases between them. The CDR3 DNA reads TGTGCCAGCAGCCCCCAGGGGAGCACGAAATACGAGCAGTACTTC. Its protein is CASSPQGSTKYEQYF.

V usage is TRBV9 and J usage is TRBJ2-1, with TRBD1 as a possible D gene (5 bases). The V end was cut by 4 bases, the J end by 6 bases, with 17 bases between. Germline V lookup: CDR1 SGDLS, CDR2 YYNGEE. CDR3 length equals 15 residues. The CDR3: CASSPMGQGGNEQFF. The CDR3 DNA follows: TGTGCCAGCAGCCCAATGGGGCAGGGCGGCAATGAGCAGTTCTTC.

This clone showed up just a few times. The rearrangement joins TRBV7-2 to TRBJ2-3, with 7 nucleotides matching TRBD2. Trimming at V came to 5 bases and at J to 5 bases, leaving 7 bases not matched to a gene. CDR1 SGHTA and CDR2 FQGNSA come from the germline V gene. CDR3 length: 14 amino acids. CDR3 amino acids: CASSRTSAGDTQYF. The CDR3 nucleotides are TGTGCCAGCAGCCGTACTAGCGCCGGAGATACGCAGTATTTT.

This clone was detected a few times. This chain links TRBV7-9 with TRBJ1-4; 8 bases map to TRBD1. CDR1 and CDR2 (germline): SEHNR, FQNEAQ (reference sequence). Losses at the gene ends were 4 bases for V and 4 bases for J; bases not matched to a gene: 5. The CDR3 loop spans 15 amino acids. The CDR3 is CASSSTGGDNEKLFF. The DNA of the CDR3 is TGTGCCAGCAGCTCTACAGGGGGAGATAATGAAAAACTGTTTTTT. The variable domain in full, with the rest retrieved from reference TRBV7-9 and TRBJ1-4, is DTGVSQNPRHKITKRGQNVTFRCDPISEHNRLYWYRQTLGQGPEFLTYFQNEAQLEKSRLLSDRFSAERPKGSFSTLEIQRTEQGDSAMYLCASSSTGGDNEKLFFGSGTQLSVL.

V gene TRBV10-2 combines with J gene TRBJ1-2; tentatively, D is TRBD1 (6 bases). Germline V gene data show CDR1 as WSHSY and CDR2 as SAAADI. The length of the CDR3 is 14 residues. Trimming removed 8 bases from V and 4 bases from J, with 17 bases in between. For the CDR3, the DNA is TGCGCCAGCTCGACCAACAGGGTCCCCTATGGCTACACCTTC. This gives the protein CASSTNRVPYGYTF.

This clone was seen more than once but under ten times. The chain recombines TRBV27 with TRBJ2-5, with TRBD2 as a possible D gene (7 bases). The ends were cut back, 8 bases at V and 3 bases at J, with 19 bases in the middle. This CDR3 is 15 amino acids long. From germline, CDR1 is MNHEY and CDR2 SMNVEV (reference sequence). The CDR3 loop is CASRGVGAGEETQYF. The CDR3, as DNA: TGTGCCAGCCGGGGGGTGGGGGCAGGTGAAGAGACCCAGTACTTC.

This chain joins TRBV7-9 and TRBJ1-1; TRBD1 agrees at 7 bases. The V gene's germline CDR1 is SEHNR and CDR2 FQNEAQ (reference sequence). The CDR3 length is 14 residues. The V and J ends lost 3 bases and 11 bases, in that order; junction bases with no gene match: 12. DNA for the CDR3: TGTGCCAGCAGCTTGGGGAATCTACAGGGGAGCGCTTTCTTT. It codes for CASSLGNLQGSAFF.

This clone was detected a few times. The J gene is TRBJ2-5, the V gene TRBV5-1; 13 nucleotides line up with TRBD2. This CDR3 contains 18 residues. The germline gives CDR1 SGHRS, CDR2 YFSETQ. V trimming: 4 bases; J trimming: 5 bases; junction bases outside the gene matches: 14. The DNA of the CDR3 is TGCGCCAGCAGCGGTGGACTAGCGGGAGTCCAGACGTGGGAGACCCAGTACTTC. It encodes CASSGGLAGVQTWETQYF.

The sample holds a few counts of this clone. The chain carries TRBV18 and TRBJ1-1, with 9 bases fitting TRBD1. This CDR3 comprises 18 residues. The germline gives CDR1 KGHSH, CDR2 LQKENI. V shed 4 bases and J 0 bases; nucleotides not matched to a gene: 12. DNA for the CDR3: TGTGCCAGCTCACTTTGGACAGGGGATCTCCGCATGAACACTGAAGCTTTCTTT. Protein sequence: CASSLWTGDLRMNTEAFF.